What follows describes a single T cell receptor (beta chain). The data are from a study of CD4+ T cells in melanoma. This CDR3 is 13 amino acids long. The V and J ends lost 3 bases and 7 bases respectively, with 10 bases between them. CDR1 is MNHEY and CDR2 is SMNVEV in the germline V gene (reference sequence). Generated by immunoSEQ multiplex PCR, the TCRdb table keeps only in-frame clones and is missing some. The repertoire includes more than 110,000 clones, roughly 91% of them detected once, and roughly 1.4% sits in the top ten. This receptor was obtained from a human donor with melanoma. The gene calls are TRBV27 and TRBJ2-1, with TRBD2 as a possible D gene (5 bases). CDR3 coding DNA: TGTGCCAGCAGTTTCCGGGGTGTAAATGAGCAGTTCTTC. It specifies CASSFRGVNEQFF.